This T cell receptor (beta chain) derives from a study of regulatory dendritic cells for organ transplantation. The assay was immunoSEQ multiplex PCR, and TCRdb's table has in-frame clones only and misses some. This sample yields 35,000 to 40,000 clones, of which around nine tenths are seen a single time; approximately 0.12% belongs to the top ten. The CDR3 totals 20 residues. In germline, CDR1 is SQVTM, CDR2 ANQGSEA. With V trimmed by 7 bases and J by 2 bases, 20 bases remained unmatched. Sequencing was carried out using naive CD8+ T cells from blood. Indicated subset: CD45RA+ naive T cells. The sequence was obtained from a human donor in good health. The genes are TRBV29-1 and TRBJ2-2; 12 positions match TRBD2. CDR3 nucleotides: TGCAGCGCGAGGGACCCCCTAGCGGGAGGGCCTGGGGTTAACACCGGGGAGCTGTTTTTT. It specifies CSARDPLAGGPGVNTGELFF.